This T cell receptor (beta chain) was retrieved from a study of cytomegalovirus exposure and HLA in healthy donors. In the case of this clone: Antigen: not known.

PCR used 60 Vbeta primers and 13 Jbeta primers. Generated by immunoSEQ multiplex PCR, the TCRdb table keeps only in-frame clones and is missing some. This table has about 100,000 clones, roughly 70% appearing once. CDR3 size: 14 residues. With V trimmed by 6 bases and J by 0 bases, 3 bases remained unmatched. Germline CDR1 LNHDA, CDR2 SQIVND (reference sequence). General study findings and limits: With DRB1 most and HLA-C fewest, TCR association rates differed between HLA loci in a later analysis.

Sequences were obtained from PBMCs. This rearrangement joins TRBV19 to TRBJ2-3; 7 nucleotides match TRBD2. This sequence originates from a man aged 45-65 years in good health and CMV-seronegative. The CDR3 sequence is CASRPAGSTDTQYF. As DNA, the CDR3 is TGTGCCAGTAGACCAGCGGGGAGCACAGATACGCAGTATTTT. The entire variable domain, with the rest obtained from reference TRBV19 and TRBJ2-3, is as follows: DGGITQSPKYLFRKEGQNVTLSCEQNLNHDAMYWYRQDPGQGLRLIYYSQIVNDFQKGDIAEGYSVSREKKESFPLTVTSAQKNPTAFYLCASRPAGSTDTQYFGPGTRLTVL.